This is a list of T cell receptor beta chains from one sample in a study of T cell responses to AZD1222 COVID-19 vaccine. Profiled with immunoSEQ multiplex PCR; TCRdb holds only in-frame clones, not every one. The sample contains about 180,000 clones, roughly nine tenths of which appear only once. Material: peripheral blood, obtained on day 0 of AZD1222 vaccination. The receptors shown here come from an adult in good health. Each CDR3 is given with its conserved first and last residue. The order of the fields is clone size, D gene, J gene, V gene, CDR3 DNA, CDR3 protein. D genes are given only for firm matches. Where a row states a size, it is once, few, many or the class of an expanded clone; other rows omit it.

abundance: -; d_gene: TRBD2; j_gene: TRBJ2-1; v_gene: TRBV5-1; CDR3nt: TGCGCCAGCAGAATGCCGGGACTAGCGGGAAATGAGCAGTTCTTC; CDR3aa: CASRMPGLAGNEQFF
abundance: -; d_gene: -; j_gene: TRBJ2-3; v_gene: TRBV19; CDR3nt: TGTGCCACGAACACAGATACGCAGTATTTT; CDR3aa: CATNTDTQYF
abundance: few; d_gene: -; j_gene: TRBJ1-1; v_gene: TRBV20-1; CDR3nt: TGCAGTGCTAGCGACAGCGTAAGGGCTTTCTTT; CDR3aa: CSASDSVRAFF
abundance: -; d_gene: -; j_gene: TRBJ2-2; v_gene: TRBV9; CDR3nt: TGTGCCAGCAGCGTCGGGAGCCAGTCGAAAACCGGGGAGCTGTTTTTT; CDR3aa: CASSVGSQSKTGELFF
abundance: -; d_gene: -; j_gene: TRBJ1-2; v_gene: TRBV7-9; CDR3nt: TGTGCCAGCAGCTTACCCGACATAGCTAACTATGGCTACACCTTC; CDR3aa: CASSLPDIANYGYTF
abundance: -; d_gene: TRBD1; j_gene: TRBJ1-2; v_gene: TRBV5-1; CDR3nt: TGCGCCAGCGGAACACAGGGGGCGCGGGCTGGCTACACCTTC; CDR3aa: CASGTQGARAGYTF
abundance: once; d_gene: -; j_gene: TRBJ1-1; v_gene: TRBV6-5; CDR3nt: TGTGCCAGCAACTCAGCGGGGGGCGAAGCTTTCTTT; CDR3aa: CASNSAGGEAFF
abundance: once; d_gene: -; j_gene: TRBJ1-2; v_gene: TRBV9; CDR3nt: TGTGCCAGCAGCGTTGGCCAGAACTATGGCTACACCTTC; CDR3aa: CASSVGQNYGYTF
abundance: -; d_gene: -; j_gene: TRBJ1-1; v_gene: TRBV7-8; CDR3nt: TGTGCCAGCAGCCCGGGTTCGGGGATGAACACTGAAGCTTTCTTT; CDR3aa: CASSPGSGMNTEAFF
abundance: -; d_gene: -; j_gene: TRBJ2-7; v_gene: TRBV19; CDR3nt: TGTGCCAGTAGTATAGCGGGGGAGTACGAGCAGTACTTC; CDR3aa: CASSIAGEYEQYF
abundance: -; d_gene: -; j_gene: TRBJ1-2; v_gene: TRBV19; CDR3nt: TGTGCCAGTAGTGCAACAGGGAAAAGTAACTATGGCTACACCTTC; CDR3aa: CASSATGKSNYGYTF
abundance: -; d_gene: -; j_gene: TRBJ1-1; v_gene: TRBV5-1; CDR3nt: TGCGCCAGCAGCTTGTCCGTGAACACTGAAGCTTTCTTT; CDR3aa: CASSLSVNTEAFF
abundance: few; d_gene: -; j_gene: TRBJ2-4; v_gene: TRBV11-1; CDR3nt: TGTGCCAGCAGCTTAGGAGCAGGGGAGGTAAACATTCAGTACTTC; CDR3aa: CASSLGAGEVNIQYF
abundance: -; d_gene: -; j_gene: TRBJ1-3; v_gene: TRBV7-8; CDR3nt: TGTGCCAGCAGCTTAGTGGGAGGGGCCGTCTCTGGAAACACCATATATTTT; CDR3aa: CASSLVGGAVSGNTIYF
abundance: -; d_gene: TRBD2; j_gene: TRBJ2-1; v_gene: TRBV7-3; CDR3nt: TGTGCCAGCAGCTTGACTAGCTCCAATGAGCAGTTCTTC; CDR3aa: CASSLTSSNEQFF
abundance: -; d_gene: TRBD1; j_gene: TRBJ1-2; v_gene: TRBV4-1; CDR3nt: TGCGCCAGCAGCCCGACGGGACAGGGGAGGAGCTACACCTTC; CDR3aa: CASSPTGQGRSYTF
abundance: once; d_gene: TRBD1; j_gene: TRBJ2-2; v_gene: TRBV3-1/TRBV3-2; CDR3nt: TGTGCCAGCAGCCAAGATACCAGGACAGGGTTTCTCGCCGGGGAGCTGTTTTTT; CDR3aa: CASSQDTRTGFLAGELFF
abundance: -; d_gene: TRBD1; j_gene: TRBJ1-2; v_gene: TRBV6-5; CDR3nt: TGTGCCAGCAGTCCGGGACAGGCCAAAGGGGGCTACACCTTC; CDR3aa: CASSPGQAKGGYTF
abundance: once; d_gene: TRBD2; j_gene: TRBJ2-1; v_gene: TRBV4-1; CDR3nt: TGCGCCAGCAGGAAGAACGGGAGGGCTGTCAATGAGCAGTTCTTC; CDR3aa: CASRKNGRAVNEQFF
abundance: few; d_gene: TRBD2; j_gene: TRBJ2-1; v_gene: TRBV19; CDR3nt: TGTGCCAGTAGTATGATAGCGGGAGGTGCCTACAATGAGCAGTTCTTC; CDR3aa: CASSMIAGGAYNEQFF
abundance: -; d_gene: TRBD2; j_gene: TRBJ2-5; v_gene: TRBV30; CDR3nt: TGTGCCTGGAGTGTACGTCGATCGGGCGGGGGAGAGACCCAGTACTTC; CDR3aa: CAWSVRRSGGGETQYF
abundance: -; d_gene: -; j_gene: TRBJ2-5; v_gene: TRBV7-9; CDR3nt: TGTGCCAGCAGCTTAAGCAAACAAGAGACCCAGTACTTC; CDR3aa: CASSLSKQETQYF
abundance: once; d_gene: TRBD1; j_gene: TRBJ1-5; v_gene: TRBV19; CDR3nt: TGTGCCAGTAGTGTAGGACAGGTGTATCAGCCCCAGCATTTT; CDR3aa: CASSVGQVYQPQHF
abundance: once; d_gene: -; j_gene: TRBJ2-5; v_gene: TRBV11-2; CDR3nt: TGTGCCAGCAGCTTAGGCGCCGGGCCGCTTCAAGAGACCCAGTACTTC; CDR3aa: CASSLGAGPLQETQYF
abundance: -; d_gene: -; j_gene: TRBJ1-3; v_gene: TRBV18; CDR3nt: TGTGCCAGCTCAATCTCTACTACAAGCTCGTTGAACACCATATATTTT; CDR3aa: CASSISTTSSLNTIYF
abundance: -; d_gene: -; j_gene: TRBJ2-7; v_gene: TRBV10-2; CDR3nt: TGCGCCAGCAGTGTGGAGATGGGGCAATCCTACGAGCAGTACTTC; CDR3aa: CASSVEMGQSYEQYF
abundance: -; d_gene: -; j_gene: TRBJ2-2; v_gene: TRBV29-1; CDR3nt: TGCAGCGTTGCGGCCATCTCATCGATCTCGGCCGGGGAGCTGTTTTTT; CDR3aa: CSVAAISSISAGELFF
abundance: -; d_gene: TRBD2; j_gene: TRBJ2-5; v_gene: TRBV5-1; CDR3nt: TGCGCCAGCAGCTTGACTAGCGGGCGGGGGGAGACCCAGTACTTC; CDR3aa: CASSLTSGRGETQYF
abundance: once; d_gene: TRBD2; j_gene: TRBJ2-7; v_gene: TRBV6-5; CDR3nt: TGTGCCAGCAGTTATCGGTCGGCGGGAGGACACTACGAGCAGTACTTC; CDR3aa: CASSYRSAGGHYEQYF
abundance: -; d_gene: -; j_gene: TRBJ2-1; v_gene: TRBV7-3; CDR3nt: TGTGCCAGCAGCTTAAGTGGACTCCCCAACAATGAGCAGTTCTTC; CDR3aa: CASSLSGLPNNEQFF
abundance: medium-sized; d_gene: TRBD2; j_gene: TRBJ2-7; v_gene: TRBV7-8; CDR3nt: TGTGCCAGCAGCTTAGCCGGGACTAGCGCGAACTACGAGCAGTACTTC; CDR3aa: CASSLAGTSANYEQYF
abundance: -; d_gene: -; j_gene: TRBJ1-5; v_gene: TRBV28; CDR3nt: TGTGCCAGCAGTTTGCCCAGAGATAGCAATCAGCCCCAGCATTTT; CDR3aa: CASSLPRDSNQPQHF
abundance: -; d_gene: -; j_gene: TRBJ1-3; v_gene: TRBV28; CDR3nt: TGTGCCAGCAGTCTCATCCCTGGAAACACCATATATTTT; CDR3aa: CASSLIPGNTIYF
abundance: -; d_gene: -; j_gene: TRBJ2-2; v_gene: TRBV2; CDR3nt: TGTGCCAGCAGTGAAACCCTATCGCTAGGCGGCACCGGGGAGCTGTTTTTT; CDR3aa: CASSETLSLGGTGELFF
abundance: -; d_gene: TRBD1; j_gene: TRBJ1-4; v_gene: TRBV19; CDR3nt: TGTGCCAGTAGTACACAGGGGGCCGGTGAAAAACTGTTTTTT; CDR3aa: CASSTQGAGEKLFF
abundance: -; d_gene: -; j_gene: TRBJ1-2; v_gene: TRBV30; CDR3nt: TGTGCCTGGACTCTCGGTCATGGCTACACCTTC; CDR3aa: CAWTLGHGYTF
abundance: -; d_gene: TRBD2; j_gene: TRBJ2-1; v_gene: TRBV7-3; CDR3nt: TGTGCCAGCAGCTTAACCGGGACTAGCGGTCCTTACGGGGTACGCAATGAGCAGTTCTTC; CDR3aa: CASSLTGTSGPYGVRNEQFF
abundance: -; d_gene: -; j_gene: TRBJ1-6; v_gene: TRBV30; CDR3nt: TGTGCCTGGAGTCCCCTCGGTGACAGGAGAAATTCACCCCTCCACTTT; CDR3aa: CAWSPLGDRRNSPLHF
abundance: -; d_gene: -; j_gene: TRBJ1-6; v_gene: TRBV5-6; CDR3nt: TGTGCCAGCAGCTCACGCCGTGGAAATAATTCACCCCTCCACTTT; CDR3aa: CASSSRRGNNSPLHF
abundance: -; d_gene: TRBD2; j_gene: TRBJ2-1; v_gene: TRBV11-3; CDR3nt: TGTGCCAGCAGCAACCCAGGGGGGCTAGCGGGGTGGAATGAGCAGTTCTTC; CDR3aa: CASSNPGGLAGWNEQFF
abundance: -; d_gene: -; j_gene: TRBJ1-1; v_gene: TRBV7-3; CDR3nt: TGTGCCAGCAGCCCCGGGACAACTGGTGAAGCTTTCTTT; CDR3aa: CASSPGTTGEAFF
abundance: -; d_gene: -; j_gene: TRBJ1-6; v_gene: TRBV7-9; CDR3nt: TGTGCCAGCGGCAGTTCGAATTCACCCCTCCACTTT; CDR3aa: CASGSSNSPLHF
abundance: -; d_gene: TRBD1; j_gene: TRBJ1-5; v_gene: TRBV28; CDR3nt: TGTGCCAGCAGTCTAGGACAGGGCAATCAGCCCCAGCATTTT; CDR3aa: CASSLGQGNQPQHF
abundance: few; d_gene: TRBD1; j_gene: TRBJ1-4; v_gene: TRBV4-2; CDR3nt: TGTGCCAGCAGCCAAGAGGCAGGGGGCTCTGAAAAACTGTTTTTT; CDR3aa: CASSQEAGGSEKLFF
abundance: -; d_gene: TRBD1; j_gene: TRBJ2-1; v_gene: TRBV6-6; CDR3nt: TGTGCCAGCAGTCGAAGACAGGGGAGGACGAACAATGAGCAGTTCTTC; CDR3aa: CASSRRQGRTNNEQFF
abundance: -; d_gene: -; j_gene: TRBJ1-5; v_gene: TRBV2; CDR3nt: TGTGCCAGCAGTGAGGGGCACTTAGGGAATCAGCCCCAGCATTTT; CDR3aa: CASSEGHLGNQPQHF